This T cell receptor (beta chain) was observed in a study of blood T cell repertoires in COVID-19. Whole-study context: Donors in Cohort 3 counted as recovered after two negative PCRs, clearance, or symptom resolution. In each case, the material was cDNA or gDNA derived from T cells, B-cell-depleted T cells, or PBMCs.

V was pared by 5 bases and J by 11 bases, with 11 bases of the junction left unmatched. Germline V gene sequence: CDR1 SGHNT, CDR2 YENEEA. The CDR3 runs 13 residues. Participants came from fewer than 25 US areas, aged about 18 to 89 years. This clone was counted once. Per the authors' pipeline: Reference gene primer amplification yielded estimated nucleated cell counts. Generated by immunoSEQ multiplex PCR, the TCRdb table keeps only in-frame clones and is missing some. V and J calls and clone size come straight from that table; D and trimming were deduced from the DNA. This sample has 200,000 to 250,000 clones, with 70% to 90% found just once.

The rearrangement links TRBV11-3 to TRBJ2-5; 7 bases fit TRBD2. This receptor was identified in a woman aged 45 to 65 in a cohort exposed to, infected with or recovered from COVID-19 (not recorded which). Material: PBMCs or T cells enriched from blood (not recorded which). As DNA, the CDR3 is TGTGCCAGCAGCGATCGGGGGGACCGGCCGCAGTACTTC. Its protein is CASSDRGDRPQYF.